These 25 T cell receptor beta chains were sequenced from one sample in a study of regulatory T cells in long-lasting Graves disease. Time point specified: persistent/refractory GD, antithyroid drugs over 5 years with positive TRAb. After RNA was extracted from PBMCs, the TCR library was made from it. TCR beta libraries were built with iRepertoire HTBI primers and Arm-PCR of CDR3 regions. TCRdb itself ran the multiplex PCR reads through MiXCR, one entry per CDR3 protein. Here the sample spans 700,000 or so distinct CDR3 sequences, around 30% being singletons. The sample in question was peripheral blood mononuclear cells (PBMCs), obtained when the disease was refractory, from a patient treated with antithyroid drugs. These TCRs come from a female donor with Graves disease.

This clonotype was picked up many times. This chain links TRBV6-2 or TRBV6-3 with TRBJ2-5; D tentatively reads TRBD1 or TRBD2 (5 bases each). CDR1 is MNHEY and CDR2 is SVGEGT in the germline V gene. Trimming shortened V by 8 bases and J by 2 bases, and 18 bases separated the two germline ends. This CDR3 is built from 15 residues. The DNA of the CDR3 is TGTGCCAGCTCACCCGCCGGGACCTTTCAAGAGACCCAGTACTTC. Its protein product is CASSPAGTFQETQYF.

This clonotype was counted a few times. This chain uses TRBV3-1 with TRBJ2-5, with D tentatively TRBD2 (5 bases). Germline V gene lookup returns CDR1 LGHDT and CDR2 YNNKEL (reference sequence). V dropped 0 bases and J dropped 1 base, with 9 bases sitting between them. The CDR3 loop spans 15 amino acids. The CDR3 here is CASSQDPSSQETQYF. The CDR3 nucleotides are TGTGCCAGCAGCCAAGACCCTAGCAGCCAAGAGACCCAGTACTTC.

This clonotype has a count of ten or more. The genes are TRBV11-2 and TRBJ1-3; D uncertain. V gave up 5 bases and J gave up 0 bases, with 11 bases separating them. The germline V gene has CDR1 SGHAT and CDR2 FQNNGV. CDR3 size: 15 residues. Written as DNA, the CDR3 is TGTGCCAGCAGCAGATTTCAGAGCTCTGGAAACACCATATATTTT. Translating it yields CASSRFQSSGNTIYF.

The chain joins TRBV5-1 to TRBJ2-7; tentative D call: TRBD2 (6 bases). The V end lost 0 bases, the J end lost 3 bases, and 13 bases lay between the germline ends. This CDR3 has 15 amino acids. Germline assignment: CDR1 SGHRS and CDR2 YFSETQ. CDR3 loop: CASSLVGDSRYEQYF. In DNA form, the CDR3 reads TGCGCCAGCAGCTTGGTAGGGGACTCCCGCTACGAGCAGTACTTC.

The chain couples TRBV5-1 to TRBJ2-5; TRBD2 might be the D (5 bases). With 5 bases removed from V and 2 bases from J, the gap between germline ends came to 16 bases. The CDR3 sequence is 15 residues long. In germline, CDR1 is SGHRS, CDR2 YFSETQ. This CDR3 is CASRITGSGQETQYF. As DNA, the CDR3 is TGCGCCAGCAGAATAACGGGAAGCGGACAAGAGACCCAGTACTTC.

The V gene is TRBV6-1, the J gene TRBJ1-6, with D tentatively TRBD1 (6 bases). The CDR3 consists of 13 residues. The V end lost 6 bases, the J end lost 9 bases, and 12 bases lay between the germline ends. CDR1 is MNHNS and CDR2 is SASEGT in the germline V gene. CDR3 DNA sequence: TGTGCCAGCAGGCCGGACAGCAGTTCACCCCTCCACTTT. Protein: CASRPDSSSPLHF.

This clonotype was counted between two and nine times. The V gene is TRBV18, the J gene TRBJ1-1; perhaps TRBD1 as D (5 bases). Trimming left V 3 bases short and J 6 bases short, with 17 bases between. Looked up from germline, CDR1 is KGHSH and CDR2 is LQKENI. CDR3 length: 15 residues. In DNA form, the CDR3 reads TGTGCCAGCTCACCCATTAACATACAGGAGGCTGAAGCTTTCTTT. Its translation is CASSPINIQEAEAFF.

The chain recombines TRBV12-3 or TRBV12-4 with TRBJ1-5, with D possibly TRBD1 on 5 matching bases. V shed 4 bases and J shed 4 bases, with 11 bases lying between them. This CDR3 is 14 amino acids long. This chain's CDR3 is CASSWGPGNQPQHF. The DNA of the CDR3 is TGTGCCAGCAGTTGGGGACCGGGGAATCAGCCCCAGCATTTT.

This clonotype turned up a few times. The genes are TRBV30 and TRBJ1-4; 12 bases are a match to TRBD1. The CDR3 extends over 15 amino acids. Trimming at V came to 0 bases and at J to 5 bases, leaving 1 base not matched to a gene. Germline loops: CDR1 GTSNPN, CDR2 SVGIG (reference sequence). The chain's CDR3 is CAWSVGTGGNEKLFF. The DNA for the CDR3 is TGTGCCTGGAGTGTAGGGACAGGGGGCAATGAAAAACTGTTTTTT.

This clonotype was observed a few times. V gene TRBV11-2 combines with J gene TRBJ2-1; TRBD1 matches 8 bases. Looked up from germline, CDR1 is SGHAT and CDR2 is FQNNGV. This CDR3 spans 18 amino acids. The V gene end was trimmed by 3 bases and the J gene end by 3 bases; junction bases not matched to a gene: 13. The CDR3 sequence is CASSLTSGGQRIYNEQFF. In DNA, the CDR3 is TGTGCCAGCAGCTTGACGTCAGGGGGCCAGAGGATCTACAATGAGCAGTTCTTC.

This clonotype was counted only a few times. This chain connects TRBV29-1 to TRBJ2-2; D possibly corresponds to TRBD2 (5 bases). CDR1 is SQVTM, CDR2 ANQGSEA, per germline. The CDR3 totals 13 residues. Trimming removed 4 bases from V and 5 bases from J, with 11 bases in between. The CDR3 region has the DNA TGCAGCGTTGTAGGAGGAGGAACCGGGGAGCTGTTTTTT. It yields the protein CSVVGGGTGELFF.

The chain combines TRBV29-1 with TRBJ1-1, with 9 bases lining up with TRBD1. The CDR3 length is 15 residues. Losses at the gene ends were 3 bases for V and 1 base for J; bases not matched to a gene: 6. Germline V CDR1 and CDR2: SQVTM, ANQGSEA. CDR3 residues: CSVDQGQGANTEAFF. Written as DNA, the CDR3 is TGCAGCGTTGATCAGGGACAGGGAGCGAACACTGAAGCTTTCTTT.

The CDR3: CASRHSGRASTGELFF. The CDR3 DNA is TGCGCCAGCAGGCATAGCGGGAGAGCGAGCACCGGGGAGCTGTTTTTT. This chain joins TRBV5-1 and TRBJ2-2; TRBD2 matches 9 bases. V lost 5 bases and J lost 4; bases outside the gene matches: 9. The V gene's germline CDR1 is SGHRS and CDR2 YFSETQ. This CDR3 has 16 residues.

This rearrangement joins TRBV27 to TRBJ1-1; D unresolved. Germline-derived CDR1 and CDR2 are MNHEY and SMNVEV (reference sequence). The CDR3 has 14 residues. The V gene lost 2 bases and the J gene lost 4 bases, with 11 bases spanning the gap. In DNA form, the CDR3 reads TGTGCCAGCAGTTTAAGGGAGATGGGCACTGAAGCTTTCTTT. Amino acid sequence: CASSLREMGTEAFF.

This clonotype occurred a few times. This chain links TRBV13 with TRBJ2-5, with 9 bases aligning to TRBD2. Germline CDR1 reads PRHDT; CDR2 reads FYEKMQ (reference sequence). V was pared by 2 bases and J by 4 bases, with 8 bases of the junction left unmatched. The CDR3 loop spans 16 amino acids. CDR3: CASSLSGGLAGETQYF. The DNA of the CDR3 is TGTGCCAGCAGCTTATCGGGGGGACTAGCCGGAGAGACCCAGTACTTC.

The chain has TRBV4-2 and TRBJ2-5, with 7 bases identical to TRBD2. CDR3 length equals 19 residues. J was trimmed by 2 bases and V by 2 bases; bases with no gene match: 17. CDR1 and CDR2 from the germline V gene are LGHNA and YNFKEQ. The CDR3 region has the DNA TGTGCCAGCAGCCAACTCACAAGTCCCCTAGCGGAGCTACAAGAGACCCAGTACTTC. This translates into CASSQLTSPLAELQETQYF.

This clonotype came up many times. This CDR3 reads CASSSPLAEAFF. CDR3 coding DNA: TGTGCCAGCAGTTCCCCCTTGGCTGAAGCTTTCTTT. This rearrangement joins TRBV12-3 or TRBV12-4 to TRBJ1-1, with D unresolved. Trimming pared 4 bases from V and 6 bases from J, leaving 9 bases between. The CDR3 is made up of 12 amino acids.

This clonotype appeared a few times. The chain couples TRBV19 to TRBJ1-6; D unresolved. Germline CDR1 and CDR2: LNHDA and SQIVND (reference sequence). V shed 8 bases and J shed 4 bases, with 12 bases lying between them. The CDR3 runs 14 residues. Here the CDR3 DNA reads TGTGCCAGTTCGTGGGGAACATATAATTCACCCCTCCACTTT. Translated: CASSWGTYNSPLHF.

CDR3 residues: CASSMAPRDPYEQYF. CDR3 DNA sequence: TGTGCCAGCAGCATGGCCCCCAGGGACCCCTACGAGCAGTACTTC. The rearrangement joins TRBV5-5 to TRBJ2-7, with D tentatively TRBD1 or TRBD2 (5 bases each). CDR3 length: 15 amino acids. Trimming cost V 4 bases and J 2 bases, with 16 bases left between them. Germline values: CDR1 SGHKS, CDR2 YYEKEE (reference sequence).

The J gene is TRBJ2-5, the V gene TRBV5-1; D uncertain. V lost 4 bases and J lost 4, with 8 bases in between. This CDR3 is built from 12 residues. Germline lookup yields CDR1 SGHRS and CDR2 YFSETQ. The DNA of the CDR3 is TGCGCCAGCAGCCCCAAGGGAGAGACCCAGTACTTC. This gives the protein CASSPKGETQYF.

This clonotype was detected a few times. The chain carries TRBV11-2 and TRBJ2-5; TRBD2 aligns across 7 bases. The CDR3 covers 17 residues. V shed 1 base and J 4 bases; nucleotides not matched to a gene: 12. Per the germline V gene, CDR1 is SGHAT and CDR2 is FQNNGV. Written as DNA, the CDR3 is TGTGCCAGCAGCTTAGTTGGTGGGCTAGCGGTCGGAGAGACCCAGTACTTC. Protein product: CASSLVGGLAVGETQYF.

This clonotype was detected only a few times. The rearrangement uses TRBV27 and TRBJ1-4, with D possibly TRBD1 on 6 matching bases. The CDR3 runs 16 residues. Germline V gene data show CDR1 as MNHEY and CDR2 as SMNVEV (reference sequence). Trimming removed 4 bases at V and 8 bases at J, with 20 bases between. The CDR3 coding sequence is TGTGCCAGCAGTTCCTATCAAGGGGGGGTAACGGAAAAACTGTTTTTT. Its protein is CASSSYQGGVTEKLFF.

This clonotype came up many times. The chain combines TRBV28 with TRBJ2-6, with D possibly called TRBD1 or TRBD2 (5 bases each). The CDR3 runs 15 residues. V was shortened by 4 bases and J by 2 bases, with 9 bases between the two germline ends. Looked up from germline, CDR1 is MDHEN and CDR2 is SYDVKM. The DNA of the CDR3 is TGTGCCAGCAGTTCCAGGGACCCTGGGGCCAACGTCCTGACTTTC. Protein sequence: CASSSRDPGANVLTF.

This clonotype was seen just once. The chain has TRBV27 and TRBJ2-7, with D tentatively TRBD1 or TRBD2 (8 bases each). Germline loops: CDR1 MNHEY, CDR2 SMNVEV (reference sequence). The CDR3 extends over 17 amino acids. Trimming removed 6 bases at V and 1 base at J, with 22 bases between. CDR3 nucleotide sequence: TGTGCCAGCAGGGCAGGGGGCTTGCGGGAGGTGTCCTACGAGCAGTACTTC. Its protein product is CASRAGGLREVSYEQYF.

The J gene is TRBJ1-2, the V gene TRBV2; a weak D match, TRBD1 (5 bases). This CDR3 has 12 amino acids. V was trimmed by 4 bases and J by 8 bases, leaving 11 bases between them. Germline CDR1 reads SNHLY; CDR2 reads FYNNEI. In DNA form, the CDR3 reads TGTGCCAGCAGTGTGCAGGGCGTCGGCTACACCTTC. Protein sequence: CASSVQGVGYTF. Full variable domain (rest looked up from reference TRBV2 and TRBJ1-2): EPEVTQTPSHQVTQMGQEVILRCVPISNHLYFYWYRQILGQKVEFLVSFYNNEISEKSEIFDDQFSVERPDGSNFTLKIRSTKLEDSAMYFCASSVQGVGYTFGSGTRLTVV.